Presented here are 20 T cell receptor beta chains from one specimen sequenced in a study of technical replicates of blood from four donors. Method: immunoSEQ multiplex PCR; TCRdb's copy keeps in-frame clones and lacks some. The data hold about 83,000 clones, with roughly 94% observed a single time. Sequenced material: T cells isolated from PBMCs. All receptors come from a human donor in good health.

The J gene is TRBJ2-3, the V gene TRBV21-1; TRBD1, the D gene given by the table, was not confirmed from the DNA. TRBV21-1 is assigned pseudogene status. The length of the CDR3 is 17 residues. The CDR3 loop is CASSKAPGQGGSDTQYF. Here the CDR3 DNA reads TGTGCCAGCAGCAAAGCCCCGGGACAGGGAGGGTCAGATACGCAGTATTTT.

This chain uses TRBV5-1 with TRBJ1-2; D gene uncertain. Germline lookup yields CDR1 SGHRS and CDR2 YFSETQ. Trimming removed 2 bases at V and 3 bases at J, with 8 bases between. CDR3 size: 13 residues. The CDR3 region is CASSLEEYYGYTF. The CDR3 DNA reads as TGCGCCAGCAGCTTAGAGGAATACTATGGCTACACCTTC.

This rearrangement joins TRBV7-9 to TRBJ1-1, with 8 bases fitting TRBD1. CDR3 length equals 14 residues. Germline V gene lookup returns CDR1 SEHNR and CDR2 FQNEAQ (reference sequence). The junction had 7 bases not matched to a gene; V was cut back by 5 bases and J by 5 bases. The CDR3 nucleotides read TGTGCCAGCAGCCACGGACAGGGTCGGACTGAAGCTTTCTTT. Protein: CASSHGQGRTEAFF.

This clone was seen just once. V usage is TRBV5-5 and J usage is TRBJ2-7; 10 nucleotides agree with TRBD1. Germline V lookup: CDR1 SGHKS, CDR2 YYEKEE (reference sequence). The CDR3 has 15 residues. Losses at the gene ends were 4 bases for V and 3 bases for J; bases not matched to a gene: 7. CDR3 DNA: TGTGCCAGCAGCCATCCGACAGGGGGCATCTACGAGCAGTACTTC. Its translation is CASSHPTGGIYEQYF.

V gene TRBV5-1 combines with J gene TRBJ2-5; 7 bases are shared with TRBD1. With 3 bases clipped from V and 2 bases from J, the junction kept 4 bases outside the gene matches. The CDR3 contains 14 residues. CDR1 is SGHRS, CDR2 YFSETQ, per germline. The CDR3 here is CASSYLQGQETQYF. The CDR3 DNA is TGCGCCAGCAGCTACTTACAGGGGCAAGAGACCCAGTACTTC.

The gene calls are TRBV5-6 and TRBJ1-6, with 11 bases fitting TRBD1. This CDR3 contains 15 residues. The V gene end was trimmed by 4 bases and the J gene end by 10 bases; junction bases not matched to a gene: 7. The germline V gene encodes CDR1 SGHDT and CDR2 YYEEEE. The DNA for the CDR3 is TGTGCCAGCAGCCCCGTGGGACAGGGGGGATCACCCCTCCACTTT. This sequence encodes CASSPVGQGGSPLHF.

The chain uses TRBV4-1 and TRBJ2-5, with D maybe TRBD2 (6 bases). CDR1 MGHRA and CDR2 YSYEKL come from the germline V gene. The CDR3 sequence is 14 residues long. Trimming took off 0 bases at V and 4 bases at J, with 9 bases between the two ends. The CDR3 DNA is TGCGCCAGCAGCCAAGATCTGGAGGGAGAGACCCAGTACTTC. This encodes CASSQDLEGETQYF.

This clone occurred once. The chain links TRBV4-1 to TRBJ2-1; 10 bases are a match to TRBD2. The CDR3 spans 18 residues. Trimming cost V 1 base and J 0 bases; bases outside gene matches: 6. CDR1 is MGHRA and CDR2 is YSYEKL in the germline V gene. The CDR3 spells CASSQGMASGSSYNEQFF. The CDR3 coding sequence is TGCGCCAGCAGCCAAGGAATGGCTAGCGGGAGCTCCTACAATGAGCAGTTCTTC.

The chain carries TRBV6-1 and TRBJ2-3, with 9 nucleotides matching TRBD2. This CDR3 is built from 17 residues. Trimming at V came to 2 bases and at J to 2 bases, leaving 8 bases not matched to a gene. Germline-derived CDR1 and CDR2 are MNHNS and SASEGT. The CDR3 protein is CASSESAGGSSTDTQYF. In DNA form, the CDR3 reads TGTGCCAGCAGTGAATCAGCGGGAGGATCCTCCACAGATACGCAGTATTTT.

The chain is built from TRBV9 and TRBJ2-3; D ambiguous. The CDR3 has 13 amino acids. V was pared by 0 bases and J by 2 bases, with 4 bases between. Per the germline V gene, CDR1 is SGDLS and CDR2 is YYNGEE. DNA of the CDR3: TGTGCCAGCAGCGTAGTACACACAGATACGCAGTATTTT. Translation gives CASSVVHTDTQYF.

The rearrangement joins TRBV20-1 to TRBJ2-5; no reliable D call. This CDR3 is 11 amino acids long. The germline V and J ends were trimmed by 6 bases and 6 bases, with 11 bases remaining between them. The germline gives CDR1 DFQATT, CDR2 SNEGSKA (reference sequence). The CDR3 sequence is CSAPGVKTQYF. CDR3 DNA: TGCAGTGCCCCCGGTGTGAAGACCCAGTACTTC.

The rearrangement joins TRBV2 to TRBJ2-6, with 7 bases matching TRBD1. Losses at the gene ends were 4 bases for V and 1 base for J; bases not matched to a gene: 10. CDR1 and CDR2 from the germline V gene are SNHLY and FYNNEI. The CDR3 covers 18 residues. CDR3 in DNA: TGTGCCAGCAGTGCGATAGGGACAGACTTATCTGGGGCCAACGTCCTGACTTTC. The encoded protein is CASSAIGTDLSGANVLTF. Looking up the rest from reference TRBV2 and TRBJ2-6 gives the full variable domain: EPEVTQTPSHQVTQMGQEVILRCVPISNHLYFYWYRQILGQKVEFLVSFYNNEISEKSEIFDDQFSVERPDGSNFTLKIRSTKLEDSAMYFCASSAIGTDLSGANVLTFGAGSRLTVL.

The genes are TRBV15 and TRBJ2-4; D not resolved. The CDR3 is made up of 18 amino acids. V was shortened by 0 bases and J by 0 bases, with 15 bases between the two germline ends. CDR1 and CDR2 (germline): LNHNV, YYDKDF (reference sequence). For the CDR3, the DNA is TGTGCCACCAGCAGAGATGAATTAAGAGTCCTAGCCAAAAACATTCAGTACTTC. Translated, it gives CATSRDELRVLAKNIQYF.

The gene calls are TRBV7-6 and TRBJ1-3; tentative D call: TRBD1 (5 bases). The germline gives CDR1 SGHVS, CDR2 FNYEAQ. The CDR3 is 14 residues long. V dropped 1 base and J dropped 4 bases, with 8 bases sitting between them. CDR3 in DNA: TGTGCCAGCAGCTTAGACCCAGGGGGAAACACCATATATTTT. Amino acids: CASSLDPGGNTIYF.

The count of this clone is one. This chain joins TRBV6-5 and TRBJ2-7, with D possibly matching TRBD1 (6 bases). The germline gives CDR1 MNHEY, CDR2 SVGAGI. The CDR3 consists of 15 residues. V was clipped by 6 bases and J by 12 bases, with 27 bases between them. CDR3 amino acids: CASRAKTRDTDPRYF. The CDR3 DNA follows: TGTGCCAGCAGGGCAAAAACCCGGGACACAGATCCGCGGTACTTC.

The genes are TRBV14 and TRBJ2-7; D is perhaps TRBD1 (5 bases). This CDR3 spans 14 amino acids. The germline V and J ends were trimmed by 3 bases and 1 base, with 10 bases remaining between them. From germline, CDR1 is SGHDN and CDR2 FVKESK. The CDR3, as DNA: TGTGCCAGCAGCCATATTAGACAGTCCTACGAGCAGTACTTC. It translates to CASSHIRQSYEQYF.

This rearrangement joins TRBV4-2 to TRBJ1-4; unclear D gene. V gave up 5 bases and J gave up 8 bases, with 21 bases separating them. Looked up from germline, CDR1 is LGHNA and CDR2 is YNFKEQ. The CDR3 is 16 amino acids. CDR3 in DNA: TGTGCCAGCAGCTACGCCGGGATCCCTCTGGACGAAAAACTGTTTTTT. Translated: CASSYAGIPLDEKLFF.

The genes are TRBV18 and TRBJ1-3; TRBD1 matches at 7 bases. CDR1 and CDR2 from the germline V gene are KGHSH and LQKENI. This CDR3 is 14 amino acids long. V shed 4 bases and J 6 bases; nucleotides not matched to a gene: 6. The CDR3 DNA reads TGTGCCAGCTCACTAGGGACAGTGGAAAACACCATATATTTT. Its translation: CASSLGTVENTIYF. The variable domain in full, completed from reference TRBV18 and TRBJ1-3, reads NAGVMQNPRHLVRRRGQEARLRCSPMKGHSHVYWYRQLPEEGLKFMVYLQKENIIDESGMPKERFSAEFPKEGPSILRIQQVVRGDSAAYFCASSLGTVENTIYFGEGSWLTVV.

The V gene is TRBV9, the J gene TRBJ2-7; 8 bases line up with TRBD1. The CDR3 extends over 13 amino acids. The ends lost 2 bases at V and 6 bases at J; junction bases unmatched: 4. Germline CDR1 reads SGDLS; CDR2 reads YYNGEE. DNA of the CDR3: TGTGCCAGCAGCGTCGGACAGGGTCGCGAGCAGTACTTC. Protein: CASSVGQGREQYF.

Of note for this clone: One end of the junction does not line up with germline, which may come from a read error. This chain joins TRBV7-7 and TRBJ2-7; maybe TRBD1 (6 bases). This CDR3 has 15 residues. In germline, CDR1 is SSHAT, CDR2 FNYEAQ (reference sequence). CDR3 nucleotide sequence: TGTGCTAGCAGCTTAGATGTCAGGGGAGAATCCGAGCAGTACTTC. Translated: CASSLDVRGESEQYF.